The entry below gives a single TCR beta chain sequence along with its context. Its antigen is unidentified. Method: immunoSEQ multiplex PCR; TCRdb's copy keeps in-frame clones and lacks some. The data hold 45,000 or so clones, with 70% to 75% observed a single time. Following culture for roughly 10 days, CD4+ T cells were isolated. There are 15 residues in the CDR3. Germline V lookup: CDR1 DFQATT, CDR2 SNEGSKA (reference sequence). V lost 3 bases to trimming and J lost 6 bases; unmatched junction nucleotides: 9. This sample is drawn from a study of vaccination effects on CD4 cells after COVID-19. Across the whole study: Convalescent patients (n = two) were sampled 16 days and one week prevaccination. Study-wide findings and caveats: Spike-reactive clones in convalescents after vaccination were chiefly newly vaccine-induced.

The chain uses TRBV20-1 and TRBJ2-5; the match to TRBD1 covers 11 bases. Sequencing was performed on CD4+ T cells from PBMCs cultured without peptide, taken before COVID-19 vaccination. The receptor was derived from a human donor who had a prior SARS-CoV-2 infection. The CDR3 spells CSASFGTGGFKTQYF. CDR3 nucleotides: TGCAGTGCTAGTTTCGGGACAGGGGGTTTTAAGACCCAGTACTTC.